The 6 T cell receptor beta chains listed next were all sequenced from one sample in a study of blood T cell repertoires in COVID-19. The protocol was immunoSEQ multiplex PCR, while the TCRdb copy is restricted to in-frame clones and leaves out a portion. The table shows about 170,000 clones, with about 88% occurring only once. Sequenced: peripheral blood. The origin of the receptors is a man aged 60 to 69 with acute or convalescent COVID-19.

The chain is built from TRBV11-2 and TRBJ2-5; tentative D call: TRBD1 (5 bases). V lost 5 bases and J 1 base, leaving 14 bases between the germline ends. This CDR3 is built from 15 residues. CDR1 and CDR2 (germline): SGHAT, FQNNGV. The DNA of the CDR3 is TGTGCCAGCAGCCCGTGGGGCAGGGCCCAAGAGACCCAGTACTTC. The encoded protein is CASSPWGRAQETQYF.

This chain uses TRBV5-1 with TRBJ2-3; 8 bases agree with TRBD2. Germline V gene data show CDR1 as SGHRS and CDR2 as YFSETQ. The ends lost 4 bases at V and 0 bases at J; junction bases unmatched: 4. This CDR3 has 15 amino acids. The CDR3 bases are TGCGCCAGCAGCCCAGCGGGAGTTAGCACAGATACGCAGTATTTT. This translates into CASSPAGVSTDTQYF.

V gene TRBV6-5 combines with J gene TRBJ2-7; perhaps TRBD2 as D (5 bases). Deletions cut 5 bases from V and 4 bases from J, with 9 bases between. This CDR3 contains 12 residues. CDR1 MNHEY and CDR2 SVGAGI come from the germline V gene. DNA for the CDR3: TGTGCCAGCAGTAGGACGGGGTACGAGCAGTACGTC. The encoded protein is CASSRTGYEQYV.

In DNA, the CDR3 is TGTGCCAGCAGTTCCAGACAGGGGGCTGGGACCGGGGAGCTGTTTTTT. This translates into CASSSRQGAGTGELFF. This chain links TRBV6-6 with TRBJ2-2; TRBD1 agrees at 10 bases. V was pared by 4 bases and J by 5 bases, with 7 bases of the junction left unmatched. Germline CDR1 reads MNHNY; CDR2 reads SVGAGI (reference sequence). This CDR3 is 16 amino acids long.

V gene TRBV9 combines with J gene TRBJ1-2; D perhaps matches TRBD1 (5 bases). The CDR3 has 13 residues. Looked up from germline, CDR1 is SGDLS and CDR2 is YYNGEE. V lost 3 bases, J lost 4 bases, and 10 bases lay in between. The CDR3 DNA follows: TGTGCCAGCAGCGCCGCGGGGGTCTATGGCTACACCTTC. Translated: CASSAAGVYGYTF.

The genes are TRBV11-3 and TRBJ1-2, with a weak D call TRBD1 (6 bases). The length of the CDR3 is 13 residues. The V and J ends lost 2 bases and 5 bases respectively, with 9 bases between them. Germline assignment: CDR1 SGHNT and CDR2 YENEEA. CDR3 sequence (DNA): TGTGCCAGCAGCTTACACAGGGAGTATGGCTACACCTTC. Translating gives CASSLHREYGYTF.